These 29 T cell receptor beta chains were sequenced from one sample in a study of Ad26.COV2.S vaccination and SARS-CoV-2 variants. Clones were read by immunoSEQ multiplex PCR, and TCRdb kept only the in-frame ones, dropping some. The sample includes approximately 350,000 clones, about four fifths of them seen just once. Indicated treatment: over 15 received Ad26.COV2.S at low or high dose, single or two shots; about 5 received placebo; per-sample allocation not given. At day 63 after the first vaccine or placebo injection, samples were drawn. The starting material was peripheral blood, obtained in a trial of Ad26.COV2.S vaccine versus placebo. The receptors come from a person aged 18-60 years who received the Ad26.COV2.S COVID-19 vaccine or a placebo.

This clone occurred once. This chain joins TRBV4-3 and TRBJ1-3, with unresolved D. CDR3 length: 17 amino acids. The ends were cut back, 0 bases at V and 2 bases at J, with 14 bases in the middle. Looked up from germline, CDR1 is LGHNA and CDR2 is YSLEER. CDR3 nucleotides: TGCGCCAGCAGCCAAGATAGCTCCGGCCGACCTGGAAACACCATATATTTT. Amino acids: CASSQDSSGRPGNTIYF.

The chain carries TRBV7-9 and TRBJ2-7, with D possibly called TRBD1 or TRBD2 (5 bases each). CDR1 and CDR2 (germline): SEHNR, FQNEAQ (reference sequence). The CDR3 extends over 13 amino acids. Trimming cost V 6 bases and J 5 bases, with 14 bases left between them. DNA of the CDR3: TGTGCCAGCAGGGGGGTGAGGTGGGACGAGCAGTACTTC. Protein sequence: CASRGVRWDEQYF.

Here the CDR3 reads CASSPYTPGGNSPLHF. The DNA for the CDR3 is TGCGCCAGCAGCCCGTATACCCCGGGGGGTAATTCACCCCTCCACTTT. The chain employs TRBV5-1 and TRBJ1-6, with D perhaps matching TRBD1 (5 bases). The CDR3 is 16 residues long. Germline CDR1 SGHRS, CDR2 YFSETQ. V was cut by 4 bases and J by 6 bases, with 17 bases left in between.

The rearrangement uses TRBV10-3 and TRBJ1-2; D perhaps matches TRBD1 (6 bases). Trimming took 2 bases from V and 7 from J, leaving 14 bases between them. From germline, CDR1 is ENHRY and CDR2 SYGVKD. The CDR3 has 14 amino acids. The CDR3 DNA is TGTGCCATCAGTGAGCCTCGGACAGCGGGTGGCTACACCTTC. This sequence encodes CAISEPRTAGGYTF.

V gene TRBV6-6 combines with J gene TRBJ1-2, with 10 bases identical to TRBD1. Germline V CDR1 and CDR2: MNHNY, SVGAGI (reference sequence). After removal of 6 bases from V and 8 bases from J, the junction contained 12 bases not matched to a gene. The CDR3 covers 15 residues. This chain's CDR3 is CASSLTSDRGNGYTF. CDR3 nucleotides: TGTGCCAGCAGCCTTACCTCGGACAGGGGGAACGGCTACACCTTC.

J is TRBJ1-2 and V is TRBV25-1; 10 bases align to TRBD1. This CDR3 spans 16 amino acids. Germline V gene sequence: CDR1 MGHDK, CDR2 SYGVNS. The junction had 6 bases not matched to a gene; V was cut back by 3 bases and J by 2 bases. CDR3: CASSETGGAKNYGYTF. CDR3 nucleotide sequence: TGTGCCAGCAGTGAGACAGGGGGCGCGAAAAACTATGGCTACACCTTC.

The J gene is TRBJ2-5, the V gene TRBV5-1, with D possibly TRBD2 on 5 matching bases. V was shortened by 0 bases and J by 9 bases, with 15 bases between the two germline ends. The CDR3 is made up of 14 amino acids. Germline V gives CDR1 SGHRS, CDR2 YFSETQ. The CDR3 reads CASSLGGTGSPQYF. For the CDR3, the DNA is TGCGCCAGCAGCTTGGGTGGCACGGGGAGTCCCCAGTACTTC.

V and J are TRBV6-5 and TRBJ1-1; D is undetermined. The CDR3 totals 15 residues. Trimming took 7 bases from V and 6 from J, leaving 21 bases between them. Germline V lookup: CDR1 MNHEY, CDR2 SVGAGI. Here the CDR3 DNA reads TGTGCCAGCATCCGTGGAGGTTCGTCGTCGGCTGAAGCTTTCTTT. This encodes CASIRGGSSSAEAFF.

The chain combines TRBV7-2 with TRBJ2-3; D unclear. CDR1 and CDR2 (germline): SGHTA, FQGNSA. The CDR3 spans 17 residues. Trimming took off 1 base at V and 3 bases at J, with 17 bases between the two ends. CDR3 nucleotides: TGTGCCAGCAGCTTAGGATCAGGACGAAGGAGAACAGATACGCAGTATTTT. This codes for CASSLGSGRRRTDTQYF.

V gene TRBV5-6 combines with J gene TRBJ2-1; D unresolved. V lost 1 base and J 3 bases, leaving 8 bases between the germline ends. The CDR3 is 14 amino acids. The germline gives CDR1 SGHDT, CDR2 YYEEEE. The CDR3 is CASSLWGIYNEQFF. The CDR3 bases are TGTGCCAGCAGCTTGTGGGGAATCTACAATGAGCAGTTCTTC.

The V gene is TRBV7-9, the J gene TRBJ2-5; D could derive from TRBD1 or TRBD2 (5 bases each). The CDR3 runs 14 residues. Germline-derived CDR1 and CDR2 are SEHNR and FQNEAQ (reference sequence). Trimming cost V 5 bases and J 5 bases, with 15 bases left between them. The CDR3 spells CASSTPGTGETQYF. The CDR3 nucleotides read TGTGCCAGCAGCACTCCGGGGACCGGGGAGACCCAGTACTTC.

The sample holds one count of this clone. The V and J genes are TRBV6-6 and TRBJ1-5; TRBD1 might be the D (5 bases). This CDR3 contains 13 residues. Trimming stripped 6 bases from V and 6 bases from J, with 12 bases between. CDR1 and CDR2 (germline): MNHNY, SVGAGI (reference sequence). CDR3 amino acids: CASRLAGIQPQHF. The CDR3, as DNA: TGTGCCAGCAGGCTCGCAGGGATTCAGCCCCAGCATTTT.

V and J are TRBV7-9 and TRBJ1-2, with TRBD1 identical over 7 bases. The CDR3 covers 14 residues. Per the germline V gene, CDR1 is SEHNR and CDR2 is FQNEAQ (reference sequence). V gave up 5 bases and J gave up 7 bases; unmatched junction bases: 10. CDR3 sequence: CASSTGTEVRGYTF. CDR3 DNA: TGTGCCAGCAGCACCGGGACAGAAGTTCGTGGCTACACCTTC.

This clone was found a few times. This chain connects TRBV5-1 to TRBJ1-1; possibly TRBD1 for D (5 bases). Trimming cost V 3 bases and J 10 bases, with 10 bases left between them. Germline V CDR1 and CDR2: SGHRS, YFSETQ. This CDR3 is built from 11 residues. The CDR3 DNA is TGCGCCAGCAGCTGGGGGGGTCTAGCTTTCTTT. It specifies CASSWGGLAFF.

The chain employs TRBV7-9 and TRBJ1-1; D gene uncertain. The CDR3 covers 15 residues. Trimming shortened V by 2 bases and J by 0 bases, and 10 bases separated the two germline ends. From germline, CDR1 is SEHNR and CDR2 FQNEAQ (reference sequence). The CDR3 DNA sequence: TGTGCCAGCAGCTTATTACAGATAATGAACACTGAAGCTTTCTTT. Protein product: CASSLLQIMNTEAFF. The full variable domain, in which reference TRBV7-9 and TRBJ1-1 provide the parts outside the CDR3, is DTGVSQNPRHKITKRGQNVTFRCDPISEHNRLYWYRQTLGQGPEFLTYFQNEAQLEKSRLLSDRFSAERPKGSFSTLEIQRTEQGDSAMYLCASSLLQIMNTEAFFGQGTRLTVV.

The rearrangement links TRBV6-6 to TRBJ2-3; no clear D. This CDR3 region has 14 residues. The germline gives CDR1 MNHNY, CDR2 SVGAGI (reference sequence). With 2 bases removed from V and 0 bases from J, the gap between germline ends came to 6 bases. CDR3 sequence reads: CASSYGRSTDTQYF. CDR3 coding DNA: TGTGCCAGCAGTTACGGCAGAAGCACAGATACGCAGTATTTT.

The rearrangement joins TRBV21-1 to TRBJ2-3; the D segment call TRBD2 is taken from the table without a DNA check. TRBV21-1 is shown as a pseudogene. This CDR3 has 16 residues. The CDR3 protein is CASSKTTSGYTDTQYF. The CDR3 bases are TGTGCCAGCAGCAAAACGACTAGCGGGTACACAGATACGCAGTATTTT.

This rearrangement joins TRBV11-2 to TRBJ2-3; 9 bases fit TRBD2. The V and J ends lost 5 bases and 1 base, in that order; junction bases with no gene match: 10. Germline CDR1 SGHAT, CDR2 FQNNGV. The CDR3 consists of 17 residues. CDR3 sequence (DNA): TGTGCCAGCAGCAAGGACGGGCGGACTAGCGGCACAGATACGCAGTATTTT. Translated: CASSKDGRTSGTDTQYF.

This chain joins TRBV18 and TRBJ2-7; no clear D. Trimming took off 0 bases at V and 4 bases at J, with 10 bases between the two ends. The CDR3 length is 14 residues. CDR1 is KGHSH, CDR2 LQKENI, per germline. The CDR3 sequence is CASSPPGPIYEQYF. CDR3 in DNA: TGTGCCAGCTCACCACCGGGCCCCATTTACGAGCAGTACTTC.

This chain links TRBV7-3 with TRBJ2-1, with D unclear. Germline-derived CDR1 and CDR2 are SGHTA and FQGTGA. The CDR3 extends over 14 amino acids. Trimming stripped 0 bases from V and 8 bases from J, with 11 bases between. CDR3 loop: CASSLTFGGHEQFF. The CDR3 DNA reads TGTGCCAGCAGCTTAACGTTCGGTGGCCATGAGCAGTTCTTC.

The J gene is TRBJ1-2, the V gene TRBV5-1; a weak D match, TRBD1 (5 bases). CDR3 length: 16 amino acids. Germline V CDR1 and CDR2: SGHRS, YFSETQ. The V end was cut by 5 bases, the J end by 0 bases, with 17 bases between. CDR3 DNA sequence: TGCGCCAGCAGGGAGGGCAGGGTTAACCCTAACTATGGCTACACCTTC. It yields the protein CASREGRVNPNYGYTF.

This clone has only a few counts. This sequence joins TRBV27 and TRBJ2-7; D may match TRBD1 or TRBD2 (5 bases each). CDR3 length: 14 amino acids. Germline CDR1 reads MNHEY; CDR2 reads SMNVEV (reference sequence). Trimming removed 6 bases from V and 0 bases from J, with 12 bases in between. CDR3 nucleotide sequence: TGTGCCAGCAGAGTGGGACGGAACTCCTACGAGCAGTACTTC. Translation: CASRVGRNSYEQYF.

The chain employs TRBV27 and TRBJ2-3, with TRBD2 identical over 8 bases. The germline gives CDR1 MNHEY, CDR2 SMNVEV (reference sequence). V dropped 5 bases and J dropped 4; count of bases not matched to a gene: 8. The CDR3 is made up of 15 amino acids. In DNA, the CDR3 is TGTGCCAGCAGTCCCTGGAGCGGGAGAGCAGATACGCAGTATTTT. Its translation is CASSPWSGRADTQYF.

The rearrangement uses TRBV5-6 and TRBJ2-7, with TRBD2 as a possible D gene (6 bases). The CDR3 length is 14 residues. Trimming shortened V by 4 bases and J by 5 bases, and 16 bases separated the two germline ends. In germline, CDR1 is SGHDT, CDR2 YYEEEE. CDR3: CASSPGLNLDEQYF. CDR3 sequence (DNA): TGTGCCAGCAGCCCTGGACTAAATCTGGACGAGCAGTACTTC.

The chain links TRBV5-4 to TRBJ2-7, with TRBD1 matching 7 bases. V was clipped by 2 bases and J by 0 bases; unmatched bases: 2. Germline V lookup: CDR1 SGHNT, CDR2 YYREEE (reference sequence). The CDR3 has 14 amino acids. The CDR3: CASSFGTASYEQYF. CDR3 nucleotides: TGTGCCAGCAGCTTTGGGACAGCCTCCTACGAGCAGTACTTC.

The chain links TRBV27 to TRBJ1-1, with D perhaps matching TRBD1 (6 bases). The CDR3 contains 14 residues. The germline CDR1 and CDR2 sequences are MNHEY and SMNVEV (reference sequence). V lost 5 bases and J 4 bases, leaving 14 bases between the germline ends. The DNA for the CDR3 is TGTGCCAGCAGTGAAAGGGGGAGGGGCACTGAAGCTTTCTTT. The encoded protein is CASSERGRGTEAFF.

The chain carries TRBV5-1 and TRBJ2-1; 7 bases align to TRBD1. V gave up 3 bases and J gave up 7 bases; unmatched junction bases: 10. Germline-derived CDR1 and CDR2 are SGHRS and YFSETQ. This CDR3 is built from 15 residues. CDR3 residues: CASSSTGLVTNEQFF. CDR3 nucleotide sequence: TGCGCCAGCAGCTCGACAGGGTTGGTTACAAATGAGCAGTTCTTC.

For the CDR3, the DNA is TGTGCCAGCAGCTTAAACAAGGGACTAGCGGCGTACACCGGGGAGCTGTTTTTT. Translation: CASSLNKGLAAYTGELFF. This chain links TRBV11-2 with TRBJ2-2, with 11 bases identical to TRBD2. CDR1 is SGHAT, CDR2 FQNNGV, per germline. This CDR3 is built from 18 residues. J gave up 3 bases and V 2 bases, and 8 bases lay outside the gene matches.

This chain uses TRBV4-3 with TRBJ1-5; D possibly corresponds to TRBD1 (5 bases). V was shortened by 4 bases and J by 7 bases, with 26 bases between the two germline ends. The CDR3 is made up of 18 amino acids. Germline V lookup: CDR1 LGHNA, CDR2 YSLEER. CDR3 coding DNA: TGCGCCAGCAGCCCCACGTGGGGGGAGAGGGCTTATGGGCAGCCCCAGCATTTT. Encoded protein: CASSPTWGERAYGQPQHF.